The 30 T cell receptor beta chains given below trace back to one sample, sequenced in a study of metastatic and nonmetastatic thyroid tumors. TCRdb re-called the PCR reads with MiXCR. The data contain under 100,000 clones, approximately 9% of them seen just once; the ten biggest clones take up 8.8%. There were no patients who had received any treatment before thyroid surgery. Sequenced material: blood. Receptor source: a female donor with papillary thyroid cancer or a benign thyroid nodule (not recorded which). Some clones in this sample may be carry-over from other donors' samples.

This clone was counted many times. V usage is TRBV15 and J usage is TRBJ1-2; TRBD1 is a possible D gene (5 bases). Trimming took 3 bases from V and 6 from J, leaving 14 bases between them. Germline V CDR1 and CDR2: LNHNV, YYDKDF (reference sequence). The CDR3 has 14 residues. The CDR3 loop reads CATSRELQGNGYTF. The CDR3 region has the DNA TGTGCCACCAGCAGGGAACTTCAGGGAAATGGCTACACCTTC.

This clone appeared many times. CDR3 sequence: CASSQVLGRGTYEQYF. The CDR3 bases are TGTGCCAGCAGCCAAGTCTTAGGCAGGGGTACCTACGAGCAGTACTTC. The chain couples TRBV3-1 to TRBJ2-7; a possible D gene is TRBD1 (6 bases). Trimming removed 1 base at V and 2 bases at J, with 15 bases between. The CDR3 spans 16 residues. Germline V CDR1 and CDR2: LGHDT, YNNKEL (reference sequence).

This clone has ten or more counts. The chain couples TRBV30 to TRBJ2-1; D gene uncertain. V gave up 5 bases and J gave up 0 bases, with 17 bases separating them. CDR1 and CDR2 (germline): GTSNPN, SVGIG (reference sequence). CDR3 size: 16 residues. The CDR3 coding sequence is TGTGCCTGGGTCCGAGAGGCAAGAACCTCCTACAATGAGCAGTTCTTC. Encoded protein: CAWVREARTSYNEQFF.

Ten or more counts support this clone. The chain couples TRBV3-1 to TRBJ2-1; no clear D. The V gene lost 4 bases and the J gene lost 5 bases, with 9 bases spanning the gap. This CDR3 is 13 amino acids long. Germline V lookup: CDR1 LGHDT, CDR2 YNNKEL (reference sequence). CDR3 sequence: CASSRPSNNEQFF. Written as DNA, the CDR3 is TGTGCCAGCAGCCGCCCGTCGAACAATGAGCAGTTCTTC.

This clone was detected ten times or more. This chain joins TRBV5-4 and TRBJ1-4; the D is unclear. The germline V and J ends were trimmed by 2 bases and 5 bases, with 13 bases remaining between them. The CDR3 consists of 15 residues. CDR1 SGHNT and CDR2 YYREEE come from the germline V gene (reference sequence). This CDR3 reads CASSFNRGLNEKLFF. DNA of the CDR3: TGTGCCAGCAGCTTCAACCGGGGTCTGAATGAAAAACTGTTTTTT.

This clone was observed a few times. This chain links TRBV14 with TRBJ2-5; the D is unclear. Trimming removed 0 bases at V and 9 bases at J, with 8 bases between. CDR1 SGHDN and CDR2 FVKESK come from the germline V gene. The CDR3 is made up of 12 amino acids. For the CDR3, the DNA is TGTGCCAGCAGCCAAGATCGGGTGGCCCAGTACTTC. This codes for CASSQDRVAQYF.

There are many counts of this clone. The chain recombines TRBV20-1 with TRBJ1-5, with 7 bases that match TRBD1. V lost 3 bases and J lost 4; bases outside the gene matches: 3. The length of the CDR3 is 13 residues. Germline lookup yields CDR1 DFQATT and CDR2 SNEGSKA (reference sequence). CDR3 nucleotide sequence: TGCAGTGCTAGGCCCAGGGGGAATCAGCCCCAGCATTTT. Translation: CSARPRGNQPQHF.

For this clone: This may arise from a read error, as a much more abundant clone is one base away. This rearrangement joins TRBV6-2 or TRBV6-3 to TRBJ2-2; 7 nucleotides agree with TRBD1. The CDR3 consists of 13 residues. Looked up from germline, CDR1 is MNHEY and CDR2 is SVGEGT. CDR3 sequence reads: CASTDRVTGELSF. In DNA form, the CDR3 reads TGTGCCAGCACCGACAGGGTGACCGGGGAGCTGTCTTTT.

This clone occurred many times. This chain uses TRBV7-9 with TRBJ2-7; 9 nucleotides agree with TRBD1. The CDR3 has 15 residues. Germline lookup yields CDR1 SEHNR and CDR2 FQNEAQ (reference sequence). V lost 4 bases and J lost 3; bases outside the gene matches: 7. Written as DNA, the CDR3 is TGTGCCAGCAGCTCATACGGGACAGGGAACTACGAGCAGTACTTC. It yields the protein CASSSYGTGNYEQYF.

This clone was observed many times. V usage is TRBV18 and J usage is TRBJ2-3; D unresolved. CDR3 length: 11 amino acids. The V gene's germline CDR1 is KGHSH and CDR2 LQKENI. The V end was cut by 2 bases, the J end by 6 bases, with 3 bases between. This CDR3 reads CASSPSDTQYF. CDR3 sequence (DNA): TGTGCCAGCTCACCAAGCGATACGCAGTATTTT.

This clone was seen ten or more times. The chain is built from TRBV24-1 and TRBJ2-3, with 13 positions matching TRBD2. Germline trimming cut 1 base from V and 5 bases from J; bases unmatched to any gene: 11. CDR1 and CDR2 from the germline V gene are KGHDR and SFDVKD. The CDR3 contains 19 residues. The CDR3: CATSDLGTGLAGVRDTQYF. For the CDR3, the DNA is TGTGCCACCAGTGATTTAGGAACCGGACTAGCGGGGGTAAGAGATACGCAGTATTTT.

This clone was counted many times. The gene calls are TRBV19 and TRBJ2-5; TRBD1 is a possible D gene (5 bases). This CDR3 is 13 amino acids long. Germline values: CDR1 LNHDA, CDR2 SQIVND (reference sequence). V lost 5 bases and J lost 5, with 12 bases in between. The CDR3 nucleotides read TGTGCCAGTAGTCCTCGTAGGGGTGAGACCCAGTACTTC. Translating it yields CASSPRRGETQYF.

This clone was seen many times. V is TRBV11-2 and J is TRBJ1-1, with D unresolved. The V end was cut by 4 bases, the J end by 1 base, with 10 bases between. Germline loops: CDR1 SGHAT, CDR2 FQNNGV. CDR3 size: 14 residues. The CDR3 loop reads CASSSNIRNTEAFF. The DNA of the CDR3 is TGTGCCAGCAGCTCAAATATCAGGAACACTGAAGCTTTCTTT.

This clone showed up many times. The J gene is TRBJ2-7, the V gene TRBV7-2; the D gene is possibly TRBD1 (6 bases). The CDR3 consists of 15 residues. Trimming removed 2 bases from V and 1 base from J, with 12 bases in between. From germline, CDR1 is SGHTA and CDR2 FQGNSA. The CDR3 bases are TGTGCCAGCAGCTTATCCAGGGGTAGGTCCTACGAGCAGTACTTC. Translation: CASSLSRGRSYEQYF.

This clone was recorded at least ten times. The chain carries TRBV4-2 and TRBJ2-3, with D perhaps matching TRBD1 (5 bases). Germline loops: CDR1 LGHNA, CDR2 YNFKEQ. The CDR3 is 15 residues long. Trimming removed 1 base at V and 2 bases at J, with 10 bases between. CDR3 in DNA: TGTGCCAGCAGCCAAGGGGGCGAGATCACAGATACGCAGTATTTT. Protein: CASSQGGEITDTQYF.

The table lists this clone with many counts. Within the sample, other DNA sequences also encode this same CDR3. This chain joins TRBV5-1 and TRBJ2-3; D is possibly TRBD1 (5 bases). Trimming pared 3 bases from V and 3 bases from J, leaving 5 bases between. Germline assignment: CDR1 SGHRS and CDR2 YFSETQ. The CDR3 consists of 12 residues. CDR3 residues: CASSSGTDTQYF. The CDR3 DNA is TGCGCCAGCAGCTCAGGGACAGATACGCAGTATTTT. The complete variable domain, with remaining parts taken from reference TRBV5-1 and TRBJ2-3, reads KAGVTQTPRYLIKTRGQQVTLSCSPISGHRSVSWYQQTPGQGLQFLFEYFSETQRNKGNFPGRFSGRQFSNSRSEMNVSTLELGDSALYLCASSSGTDTQYFGPGTRLTVL.

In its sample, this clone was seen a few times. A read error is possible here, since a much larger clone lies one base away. CDR3 nucleotides: TGTGCCAGCAGCGTAGGACGGGGGGGCCTCACCGTGGAGCTGTTTTTT. Protein: CASSVGRGGLTVELFF. The chain joins TRBV9 to TRBJ2-2, with 8 positions matching TRBD2. Germline lookup yields CDR1 SGDLS and CDR2 YYNGEE. The CDR3 sequence is 16 residues long.

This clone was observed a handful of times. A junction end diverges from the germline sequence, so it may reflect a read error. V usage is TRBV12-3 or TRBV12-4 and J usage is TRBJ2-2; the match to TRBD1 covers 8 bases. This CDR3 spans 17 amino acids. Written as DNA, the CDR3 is TGTGCCAGCATATCGATTGGGACAGGACCGAACACCCGGGAGCTGTTTTTT. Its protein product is CASISIGTGPNTRELFF.

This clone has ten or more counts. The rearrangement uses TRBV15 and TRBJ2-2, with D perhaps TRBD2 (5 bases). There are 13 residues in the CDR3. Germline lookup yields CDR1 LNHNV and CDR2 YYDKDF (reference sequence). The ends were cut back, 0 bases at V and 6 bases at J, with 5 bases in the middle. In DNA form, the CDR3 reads TGTGCCACCAGCAGAGAGCGGGCCGGGGAGCTGTTTTTT. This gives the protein CATSRERAGELFF.

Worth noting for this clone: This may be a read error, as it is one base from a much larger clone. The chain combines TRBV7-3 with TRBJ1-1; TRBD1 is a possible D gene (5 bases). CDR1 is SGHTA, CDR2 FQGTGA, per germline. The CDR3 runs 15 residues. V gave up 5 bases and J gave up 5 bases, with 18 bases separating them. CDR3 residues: CASSTRQILGTEAFF. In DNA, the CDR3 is TGTGCCAGCAGCACTAGACAGATCCTGGGGACTGAAGCTTTCTTT.

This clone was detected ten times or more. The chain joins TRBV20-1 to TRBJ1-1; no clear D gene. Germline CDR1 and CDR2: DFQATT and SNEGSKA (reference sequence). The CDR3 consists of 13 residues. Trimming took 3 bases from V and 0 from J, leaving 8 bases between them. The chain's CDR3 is CSAREGMNTEAFF. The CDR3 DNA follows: TGCAGTGCTAGGGAGGGAATGAACACTGAAGCTTTCTTT.

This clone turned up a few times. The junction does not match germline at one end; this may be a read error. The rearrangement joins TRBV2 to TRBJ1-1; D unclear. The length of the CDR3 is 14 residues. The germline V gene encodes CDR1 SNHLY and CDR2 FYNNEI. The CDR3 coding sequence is TGTGCAAGCAGTGAACGGTGGGGGAACACTGAAGCTTTCTTT. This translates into CASSERWGNTEAFF.

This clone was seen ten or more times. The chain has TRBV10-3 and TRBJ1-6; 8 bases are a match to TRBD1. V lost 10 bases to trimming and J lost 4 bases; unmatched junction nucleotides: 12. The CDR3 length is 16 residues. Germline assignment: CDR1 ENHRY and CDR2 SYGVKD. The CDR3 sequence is CATNPGGALYNSPLHF. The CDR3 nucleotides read TGTGCCACAAACCCAGGGGGCGCCTTGTATAATTCACCCCTCCACTTT.

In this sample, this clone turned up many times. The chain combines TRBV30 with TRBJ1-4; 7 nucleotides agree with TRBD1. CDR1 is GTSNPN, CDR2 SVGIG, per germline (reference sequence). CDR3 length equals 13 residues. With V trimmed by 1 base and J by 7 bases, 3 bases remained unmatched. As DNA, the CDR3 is TGTGCCTGGAGTGACAGGGGAGGTGAAAAACTGTTTTTT. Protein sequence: CAWSDRGGEKLFF.

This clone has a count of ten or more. The CDR3: CASSQDRGLQPQHF. CDR3 bases: TGTGCCAGCAGCCAAGATCGGGGGTTGCAGCCCCAGCATTTT. This sequence joins TRBV3-1 and TRBJ1-5, with D possibly matching TRBD1 (5 bases). CDR1 and CDR2 (germline): LGHDT, YNNKEL (reference sequence). The length of the CDR3 is 14 residues. V lost 0 bases to trimming and J lost 7 bases, with 10 bases between them.

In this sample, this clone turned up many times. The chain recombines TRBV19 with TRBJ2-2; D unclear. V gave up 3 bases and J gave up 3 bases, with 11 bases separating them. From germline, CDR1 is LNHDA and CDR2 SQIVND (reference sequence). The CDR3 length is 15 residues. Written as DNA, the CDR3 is TGTGCCAGTAGTATCGGGCGTCGGGACACCGGGGAGCTGTTTTTT. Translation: CASSIGRRDTGELFF. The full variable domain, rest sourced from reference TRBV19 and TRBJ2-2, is DGGITQSPKYLFRKEGQNVTLSCEQNLNHDAMYWYRQDPGQGLRLIYYSQIVNDFQKGDIAEGYSVSREKKESFPLTVTSAQKNPTAFYLCASSIGRRDTGELFFGEGSRLTVL.

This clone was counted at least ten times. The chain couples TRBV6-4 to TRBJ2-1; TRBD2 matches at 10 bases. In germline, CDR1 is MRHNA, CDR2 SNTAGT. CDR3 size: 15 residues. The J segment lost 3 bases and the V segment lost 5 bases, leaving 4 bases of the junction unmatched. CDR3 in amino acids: CASSTLAGVYNEQFF. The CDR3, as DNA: TGTGCCAGCAGTACCCTAGCGGGGGTCTACAATGAGCAGTTCTTC.

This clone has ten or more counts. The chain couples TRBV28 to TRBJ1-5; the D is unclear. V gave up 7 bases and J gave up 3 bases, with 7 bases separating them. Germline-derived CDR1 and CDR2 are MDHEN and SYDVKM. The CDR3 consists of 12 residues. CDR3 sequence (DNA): TGTGCCAGCACGATTTTCAATCAGCCCCAGCATTTT. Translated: CASTIFNQPQHF.

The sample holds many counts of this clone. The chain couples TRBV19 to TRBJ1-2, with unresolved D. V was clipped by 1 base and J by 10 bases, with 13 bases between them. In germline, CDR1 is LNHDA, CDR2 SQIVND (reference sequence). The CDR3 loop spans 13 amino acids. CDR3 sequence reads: CASSIVASNYYTF. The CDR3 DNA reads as TGTGCCAGTAGTATAGTTGCCTCCAATTACTACACCTTC.

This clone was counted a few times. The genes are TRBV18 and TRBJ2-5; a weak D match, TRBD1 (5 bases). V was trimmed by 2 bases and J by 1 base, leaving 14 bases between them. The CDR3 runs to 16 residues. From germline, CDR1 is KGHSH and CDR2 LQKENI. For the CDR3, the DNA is TGTGCCAGCTCACCAACGAGCTTAGGGGCCCAAGAGACCCAGTACTTC. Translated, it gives CASSPTSLGAQETQYF.